These 23 T cell receptor beta chains share one sample of origin, sequenced in a study of monozygotic twins with inflammatory bowel disease. TCRdb reprocessed the 5' RACE reads and keeps a single row for each CDR3 protein, giving no DNA. The table lists about 450,000 distinct CDR3 sequences. The sample was blood. The receptors were gathered from a human donor with ulcerative colitis or Crohn's disease, or a healthy co-twin of an affected twin (not recorded which).

The chain combines TRBV7-2 with TRBJ2-7; with no DNA, the TCRdb D assignment of TRBD1 cannot be verified. Germline assignment: CDR1 SGHTA and CDR2 FQGNSA. The CDR3 has 15 residues. This CDR3 is CASSFGQVETYEQYF.

The V and J genes are TRBV5-1 and TRBJ1-2; TCRdb lists TRBD1, though no DNA is available to test this call. The germline gives CDR1 SGHRS, CDR2 YFSETQ. CDR3 length equals 15 residues. The CDR3 reads CASSLEGAPNYGYTF.

This chain uses TRBV5-1 with TRBJ2-7; TCRdb outputs TRBD1, but without DNA this stays unchecked. The CDR3 is 14 amino acids. Per the germline V gene, CDR1 is SGHRS and CDR2 is YFSETQ. Here the CDR3 reads CASTNTGTEGEQYF.

This rearrangement joins TRBV20-1 to TRBJ1-5; as DNA is missing, the TRBD1 call by TCRdb cannot be tested. CDR3 size: 13 residues. Germline values: CDR1 DFQATT, CDR2 SNEGSKA (reference sequence). CDR3 residues: CSARGQGTQPQHF.

CDR3: CASSIKSRAAEQFF. The chain uses TRBV19 and TRBJ2-1. The CDR3 has 14 amino acids. Germline-derived CDR1 and CDR2 are LNHDA and SQIVND (reference sequence). The full variable domain, its missing parts supplied by reference TRBV19 and TRBJ2-1, is DGGITQSPKYLFRKEGQNVTLSCEQNLNHDAMYWYRQDPGQGLRLIYYSQIVNDFQKGDIAEGYSVSREKKESFPLTVTSAQKNPTAFYLCASSIKSRAAEQFFGPGTRLTVL.

The chain carries TRBV29-1 and TRBJ2-1. Germline lookup yields CDR1 SQVTM and CDR2 ANQGSEA. CDR3 length: 12 amino acids. CDR3 residues: CSVDGYGNEQFF.

The chain uses TRBV5-6 and TRBJ2-2; as DNA is missing, the TRBD1 call by TCRdb cannot be tested. The length of the CDR3 is 15 residues. Germline V lookup: CDR1 SGHDT, CDR2 YYEEEE. This CDR3 reads CASSLGTRGTGELFF.

The genes are TRBV14 and TRBJ2-3; checking the TCRdb D call of TRBD1 is not possible without DNA. This CDR3 contains 17 residues. Germline V lookup: CDR1 SGHDN, CDR2 FVKESK. CDR3 region: CASSQFDRGAFTDTQYF.

This CDR3 is CASSQTGEPNTGELFF. The gene calls are TRBV14 and TRBJ2-2; as DNA is missing, the TRBD1 call by TCRdb cannot be tested. The CDR3 length is 16 residues. Germline V gives CDR1 SGHDN, CDR2 FVKESK.

This chain joins TRBV28 and TRBJ2-7; TCRdb's D gene call, TRBD2, goes unchecked for lack of DNA. The germline CDR1 and CDR2 sequences are MDHEN and SYDVKM. This CDR3 region has 15 residues. This CDR3 is CASSLGGLAGGMKYF.

This rearrangement joins TRBV5-4 to TRBJ2-1. The length of the CDR3 is 14 residues. The V gene's germline CDR1 is SGHNT and CDR2 YYREEE (reference sequence). The CDR3 sequence is CASSVGLTYNEQFF.

The V and J genes are TRBV18 and TRBJ1-4. Germline values: CDR1 KGHSH, CDR2 LQKENI. The CDR3 totals 13 residues. This chain's CDR3 is CASSPGSNEKLFF. Variable domain in full (rest from reference TRBV18 and TRBJ1-4): NAGVMQNPRHLVRRRGQEARLRCSPMKGHSHVYWYRQLPEEGLKFMVYLQKENIIDESGMPKERFSAEFPKEGPSILRIQQVVRGDSAAYFCASSPGSNEKLFFGSGTQLSVL.

V is TRBV5-1 and J is TRBJ2-7; TCRdb's D call of TRBD2 is untestable without DNA. Germline CDR1 reads SGHRS; CDR2 reads YFSETQ. The CDR3 consists of 13 residues. Here the CDR3 reads CASSLWGESEQYF. The complete variable domain, with remaining parts taken from reference TRBV5-1 and TRBJ2-7, reads KAGVTQTPRYLIKTRGQQVTLSCSPISGHRSVSWYQQTPGQGLQFLFEYFSETQRNKGNFPGRFSGRQFSNSRSEMNVSTLELGDSALYLCASSLWGESEQYFGPGTRLTVT.

The chain employs TRBV18 and TRBJ1-4. This CDR3 has 13 residues. Germline CDR1 KGHSH, CDR2 LQKENI. CDR3 residues: CASSSDNNEKLFF.

The chain carries TRBV5-1 and TRBJ2-1; with no DNA, the TCRdb D assignment of TRBD2 cannot be verified. The CDR3 spans 19 residues. In germline, CDR1 is SGHRS, CDR2 YFSETQ. The CDR3 loop reads CASSLGLAGTPSTYNEQFF.

CDR3 sequence reads: CASSQHGGALPQHF. The J gene is TRBJ1-5, the V gene TRBV28. The CDR3 extends over 14 amino acids. Germline assignment: CDR1 MDHEN and CDR2 SYDVKM.

The chain employs TRBV28 and TRBJ2-6. Germline loops: CDR1 MDHEN, CDR2 SYDVKM. This CDR3 comprises 14 residues. The CDR3 sequence: CASSKPSGANVLTF.

The rearrangement links TRBV29-1 to TRBJ1-1; the TRBD1 assignment by TCRdb is unverifiable without DNA. The length of the CDR3 is 13 residues. Germline loops: CDR1 SQVTM, CDR2 ANQGSEA. CDR3 sequence reads: CSVGDRAGTEAFF.

The chain uses TRBV6-1 and TRBJ1-6; TCRdb proposes TRBD1, but this gene call is untestable without DNA. CDR1 MNHNS and CDR2 SASEGT come from the germline V gene. The CDR3 totals 15 residues. The CDR3 sequence: CASSPDSLGNSPLHF.

The V gene is TRBV18, the J gene TRBJ1-3; the TRBD1 assignment by TCRdb is unverifiable without DNA. The CDR3 has 15 amino acids. Germline V gene sequence: CDR1 KGHSH, CDR2 LQKENI. The chain's CDR3 is CASSPDIISGNTIYF.

The chain recombines TRBV7-9 with TRBJ1-2; the TCRdb D gene call, TRBD1, has no DNA to confirm it. This CDR3 is 16 amino acids long. Germline lookup yields CDR1 SEHNR and CDR2 FQNEAQ (reference sequence). CDR3 amino acids: CASSFGGTGVIYGYTF.

This chain links TRBV29-1 with TRBJ2-3. CDR3 size: 13 residues. The germline gives CDR1 SQVTM, CDR2 ANQGSEA. CDR3 loop: CSVETRFTDTQYF.

This chain joins TRBV12-3 or TRBV12-4 and TRBJ1-1; the D gene TCRdb calls, TRBD1, cannot be checked with no DNA. CDR3 length: 14 residues. The CDR3 reads CASSGQAQGTEAFF.